The 8 T cell receptor beta chains in this list originate from one sample, sequenced in a study of Tregs in tolerant kidney transplant recipients. Libraries were prepared by immunoSEQ multiplex PCR; TCRdb keeps only in-frame clonotypes and omits some of them. Of 95,000 to 120,000 clones detected, 90% appear once; the ten largest clones hold about 0.31%. Sequencing was performed on CD4+ T cells from blood, taken before the transplant. The source is a human donor who received a combined kidney and bone marrow transplant.

V is TRBV4-1 and J is TRBJ2-2; 10 bases match TRBD2. Germline assignment: CDR1 MGHRA and CDR2 YSYEKL. Germline trimming cut 4 bases from V and 0 bases from J; bases unmatched to any gene: 8. The CDR3 is 18 residues long. The CDR3 nucleotides are TGCGCCAGCAGCCGAGTATTAACTAGCGGGACGAACACCGGGGAGCTGTTTTTT. As protein: CASSRVLTSGTNTGELFF.

This clone was found a few times. The chain has TRBV14 and TRBJ1-2; D remains unclear. Germline CDR1 and CDR2: SGHDN and FVKESK. The CDR3 is made up of 13 amino acids. Between the trimmed V and J ends, which lost 1 base and 2 bases, there was a span of 5 bases. The CDR3 loop reads CASSQVPNYGYTF. The CDR3 coding sequence is TGTGCCAGCAGCCAAGTTCCGAACTATGGCTACACCTTC.

For the CDR3, the DNA is TGTGCCAGCAGCCAAGACCTCCCAGCAGGCTGGTCTGGCTACACCTTC. It encodes CASSQDLPAGWSGYTF. This chain joins TRBV14 and TRBJ1-2; D gene uncertain. V shed 0 bases and J shed 7 bases, with 18 bases lying between them. The CDR3 spans 16 residues. Germline CDR1 SGHDN, CDR2 FVKESK. Drawing the rest from reference TRBV14 and TRBJ1-2, the complete variable domain is EAGVTQFPSHSVIEKGQTVTLRCDPISGHDNLYWYRRVMGKEIKFLLHFVKESKQDESGMPNNRFLAERTGGTYSTLKVQPAELEDSGVYFCASSQDLPAGWSGYTFGSGTRLTVV.

The V and J genes are TRBV6-1 and TRBJ1-1; no definite D call. Germline V lookup: CDR1 MNHNS, CDR2 SASEGT. The CDR3 extends over 15 amino acids. V was clipped by 3 bases and J by 1 base, with 12 bases between them. The CDR3 region is CASSDWYSSNTEAFF. For the CDR3, the DNA is TGTGCCAGCAGTGATTGGTACTCCTCGAACACTGAAGCTTTCTTT.

The DNA for the CDR3 is TGTGCCAGCAGCTTTCCACAGTACTACAATGAGCAGTTCTTC. Its protein is CASSFPQYYNEQFF. The V and J genes are TRBV7-2 and TRBJ2-1; D not resolved. The CDR3 is 14 amino acids. CDR1 and CDR2 from the germline V gene are SGHTA and FQGNSA. The V end was cut by 3 bases, the J end by 3 bases, with 9 bases between. Looking up the rest from reference TRBV7-2 and TRBJ2-1 gives the full variable domain: GAGVSQSPSNKVTEKGKDVELRCDPISGHTALYWYRQSLGQGLEFLIYFQGNSAPDKSGLPSDRFSAERTGGSVSTLTIQRTQQEDSAVYLCASSFPQYYNEQFFGPGTRLTVL.

The chain recombines TRBV30 with TRBJ1-4, with TRBD1 identical over 9 bases. Looked up from germline, CDR1 is GTSNPN and CDR2 is SVGIG (reference sequence). Trimming took 4 bases from V and 8 from J; bases not matched to a gene: 8. This CDR3 region has 14 residues. In nucleotides, the CDR3 is TGTGCCTGGAAGGTACGGACAGGGGACGAAAAACTGTTTTTT. Protein product: CAWKVRTGDEKLFF.

The CDR3: CASSFPGQGKAYNEQFF. The CDR3 DNA reads as TGTGCCAGCAGTTTTCCCGGACAGGGGAAGGCCTACAATGAGCAGTTCTTC. The chain uses TRBV27 and TRBJ2-1; 9 nucleotides line up with TRBD1. Losses at the gene ends were 3 bases for V and 2 bases for J; bases not matched to a gene: 8. The CDR3 has 17 amino acids. Germline values: CDR1 MNHEY, CDR2 SMNVEV (reference sequence).

The chain uses TRBV5-6 and TRBJ1-1; 8 nucleotides align to TRBD1. This CDR3 spans 15 amino acids. The trim removed 3 bases at V and 0 bases at J, leaving 4 bases unmatched. The germline gives CDR1 SGHDT, CDR2 YYEEEE. In DNA, the CDR3 is TGTGCCAGCAGCTACTGGGACAGGTTGAACACTGAAGCTTTCTTT. Translation: CASSYWDRLNTEAFF.